Below, 12 T cell receptor beta chains from the same sample are listed, as sequenced in a study of cytomegalovirus exposure and HLA in healthy donors. The PCR ran on 60 Vbeta and 13 Jbeta primers. Profiling relied on immunoSEQ multiplex PCR, and the TCRdb table lists in-frame clones only, not all of them. The sample has 120,000 to 150,000 clones; more than 60% are singletons. Sequencing was carried out using PBMCs. The receptors were sampled from a man in his forties in good health and CMV-seropositive.

V usage is TRBV19 and J usage is TRBJ1-2; perhaps TRBD1 as D (6 bases). The length of the CDR3 is 15 residues. CDR1 and CDR2 (germline): LNHDA, SQIVND (reference sequence). V was trimmed by 3 bases and J by 3 bases, leaving 14 bases between them. CDR3 sequence reads: CASSIRTGTDYGYTF. The CDR3 DNA follows: TGTGCCAGTAGTATCCGCACAGGGACCGACTATGGCTACACCTTC.

This chain joins TRBV18 and TRBJ2-1, with TRBD2 matching over 10 bases. The J segment lost 8 bases and the V segment lost 3 bases, leaving 10 bases of the junction unmatched. Germline values: CDR1 KGHSH, CDR2 LQKENI. This CDR3 is built from 16 residues. The CDR3, as DNA: TGTGCCAGCTCACCCCTCGGTCTAGCGGGAGTATATGAGCAGTTCTTC. Translating gives CASSPLGLAGVYEQFF. Complete variable domain (other parts from reference TRBV18 and TRBJ2-1): NAGVMQNPRHLVRRRGQEARLRCSPMKGHSHVYWYRQLPEEGLKFMVYLQKENIIDESGMPKERFSAEFPKEGPSILRIQQVVRGDSAAYFCASSPLGLAGVYEQFFGPGTRLTVL.

The V and J genes are TRBV7-2 and TRBJ2-5; the match to TRBD2 covers 13 bases. The CDR3 has 15 amino acids. Per the germline V gene, CDR1 is SGHTA and CDR2 is FQGNSA. Losses at the gene ends were 4 bases for V and 4 bases for J; bases not matched to a gene: 3. The CDR3 loop reads CASSSGLAGVETQYF. The CDR3 nucleotides read TGTGCCAGCAGCTCTGGACTAGCGGGAGTAGAGACCCAGTACTTC.

The genes are TRBV9 and TRBJ2-3; TRBD2 matches at 10 bases. Germline V gene data show CDR1 as SGDLS and CDR2 as YYNGEE. With V trimmed by 4 bases and J by 0 bases, 5 bases remained unmatched. CDR3 size: 16 residues. For the CDR3, the DNA is TGTGCCAGCAGCCCACTAGCGGGGTCTAGCACAGATACGCAGTATTTT. As protein: CASSPLAGSSTDTQYF.

This sequence joins TRBV5-4 and TRBJ2-5; no clear D gene. Trimming removed 0 bases at V and 3 bases at J, with 6 bases between. CDR1 SGHNT and CDR2 YYREEE come from the germline V gene (reference sequence). The CDR3 runs 13 residues. CDR3: CASSLGAEETQYF. The CDR3 region has the DNA TGTGCCAGCAGCTTGGGTGCGGAAGAGACCCAGTACTTC.

A single count supports this clone. The chain carries TRBV14 and TRBJ2-3; D might be TRBD1 (5 bases). Germline assignment: CDR1 SGHDN and CDR2 FVKESK. The length of the CDR3 is 13 residues. Trimming removed 5 bases from V and 4 bases from J, with 10 bases in between. In DNA form, the CDR3 reads TGTGCCAGCAGCTATTTCAGGGCAGATACGCAGTATTTT. Amino acid sequence: CASSYFRADTQYF.

The chain uses TRBV7-4 and TRBJ1-3; no clear D. V shed 3 bases and J shed 0 bases, with 9 bases lying between them. Germline V gene lookup returns CDR1 SGHVT and CDR2 SQSDAQ. CDR3 length: 15 residues. Written as DNA, the CDR3 is TGTGCCAGCAGCTTCGACGGCGGCTCTGGAAACACCATATATTTT. Amino acid sequence: CASSFDGGSGNTIYF.

This clone was counted once. V and J are TRBV4-2 and TRBJ2-3, with TRBD1 identical over 8 bases. The CDR3 is 15 residues long. V dropped 1 base and J dropped 2; count of bases not matched to a gene: 2. Germline values: CDR1 LGHNA, CDR2 YNFKEQ. CDR3 sequence reads: CASSQGTGHTDTQYF. The CDR3 DNA reads as TGTGCCAGCAGCCAAGGGACAGGGCACACAGATACGCAGTATTTT.

The rearrangement links TRBV4-1 to TRBJ2-3, with TRBD2 identical over 7 bases. Germline V gene data show CDR1 as MGHRA and CDR2 as YSYEKL. V was pared by 0 bases and J by 2 bases, with 5 bases of the junction left unmatched. The CDR3 consists of 16 residues. As DNA, the CDR3 is TGCGCCAGCAGCCAAGAGCCAGCGGGGACCACAGATACGCAGTATTTT. Protein product: CASSQEPAGTTDTQYF.

The table lists this clone with a count of one. V usage is TRBV14 and J usage is TRBJ1-6; tentative D call: TRBD1 (5 bases). The length of the CDR3 is 14 residues. With 1 base removed from V and 8 bases from J, the gap between germline ends came to 9 bases. Germline values: CDR1 SGHDN, CDR2 FVKESK. CDR3 in amino acids: CASSQGREYSPLHF. Written as DNA, the CDR3 is TGTGCCAGCAGCCAAGGCAGGGAATATTCACCCCTCCACTTT.

This chain's CDR3 is CASSQQGDEQYF. CDR3 sequence (DNA): TGTGCCAGCTCTCAACAGGGGGACGAGCAGTACTTC. The chain recombines TRBV18 with TRBJ2-7; TRBD1 agrees at 8 bases. CDR1 and CDR2 from the germline V gene are KGHSH and LQKENI. The CDR3 loop spans 12 amino acids. Trimming removed 6 bases from V and 5 bases from J; junction bases left unmatched: 3.

The V call is TRBV5-1, the J call TRBJ2-3; TRBD2 agrees at 10 bases. The CDR3 loop spans 13 amino acids. CDR1 is SGHRS, CDR2 YFSETQ, per germline. J gave up 3 bases and V 7 bases, and 2 bases lay outside the gene matches. The CDR3 DNA is TGCGCCAGCCGTAGCGGGGGGACAGATACGCAGTATTTT. Translation: CASRSGGTDTQYF.